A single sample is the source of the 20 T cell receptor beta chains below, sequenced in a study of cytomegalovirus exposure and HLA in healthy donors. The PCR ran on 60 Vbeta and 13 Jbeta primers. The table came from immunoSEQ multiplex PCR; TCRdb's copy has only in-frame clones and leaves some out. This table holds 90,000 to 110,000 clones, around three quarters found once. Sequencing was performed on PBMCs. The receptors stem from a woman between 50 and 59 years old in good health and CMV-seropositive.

The CDR3 sequence: CASREGLNTEAFF. Written as DNA, the CDR3 is TGTGCCAGTAGGGAGGGGCTTAACACTGAAGCTTTCTTT. This chain links TRBV19 with TRBJ1-1; the D gene is possibly TRBD1 (5 bases). Deletions cut 6 bases from V and 2 bases from J, with 10 bases between. This CDR3 is 13 amino acids long. In germline, CDR1 is LNHDA, CDR2 SQIVND (reference sequence).

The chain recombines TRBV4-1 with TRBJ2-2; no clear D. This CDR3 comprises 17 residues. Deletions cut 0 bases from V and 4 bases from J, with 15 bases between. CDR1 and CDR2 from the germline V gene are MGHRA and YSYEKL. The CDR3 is CASSQDPLSEATGELFF. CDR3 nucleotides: TGCGCCAGCAGCCAAGATCCCCTAAGCGAGGCCACCGGGGAGCTGTTTTTT.

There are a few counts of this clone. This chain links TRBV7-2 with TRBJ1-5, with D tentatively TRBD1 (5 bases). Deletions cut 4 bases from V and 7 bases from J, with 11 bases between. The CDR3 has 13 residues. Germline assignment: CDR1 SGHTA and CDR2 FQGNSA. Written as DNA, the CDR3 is TGTGCCAGCAGCTCCGGGAGGGGCCAGCCCCAGCATTTT. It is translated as CASSSGRGQPQHF.

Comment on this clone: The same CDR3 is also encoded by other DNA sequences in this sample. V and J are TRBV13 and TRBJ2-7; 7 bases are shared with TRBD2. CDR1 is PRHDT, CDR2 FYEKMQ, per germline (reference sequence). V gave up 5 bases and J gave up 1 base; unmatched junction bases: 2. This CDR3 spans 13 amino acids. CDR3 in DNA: TGTGCCAGCAGCCCGCGGGGGTCCTACGAGCAGTACTTC. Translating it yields CASSPRGSYEQYF.

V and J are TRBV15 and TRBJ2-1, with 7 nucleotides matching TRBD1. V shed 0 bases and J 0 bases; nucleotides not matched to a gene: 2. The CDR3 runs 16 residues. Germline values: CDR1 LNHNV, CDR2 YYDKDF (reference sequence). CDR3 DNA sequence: TGTGCCACCAGCAGAGATCGGGACAGCTCCTACAATGAGCAGTTCTTC. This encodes CATSRDRDSSYNEQFF.

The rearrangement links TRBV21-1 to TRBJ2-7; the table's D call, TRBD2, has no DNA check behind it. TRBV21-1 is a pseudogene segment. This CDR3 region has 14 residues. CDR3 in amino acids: CASRVRRVIYEQYF. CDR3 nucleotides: TGTGCCAGCCGCGTAAGGCGGGTCATCTACGAGCAGTACTTC.

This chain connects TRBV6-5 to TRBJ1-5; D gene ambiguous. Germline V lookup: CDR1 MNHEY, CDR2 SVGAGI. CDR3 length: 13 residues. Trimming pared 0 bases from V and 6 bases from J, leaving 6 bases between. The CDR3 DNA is TGTGCCAGCAGTTACTCCCCCGGTCAGCCCCAGCATTTT. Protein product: CASSYSPGQPQHF.

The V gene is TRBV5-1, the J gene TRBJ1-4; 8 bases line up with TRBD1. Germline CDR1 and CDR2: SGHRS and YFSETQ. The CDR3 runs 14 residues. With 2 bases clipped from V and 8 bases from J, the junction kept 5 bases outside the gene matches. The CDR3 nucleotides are TGCGCCAGCAGCTTACGGACAGGGATCGAAAAACTGTTTTTT. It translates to CASSLRTGIEKLFF. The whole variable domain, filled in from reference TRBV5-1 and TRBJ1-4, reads KAGVTQTPRYLIKTRGQQVTLSCSPISGHRSVSWYQQTPGQGLQFLFEYFSETQRNKGNFPGRFSGRQFSNSRSEMNVSTLELGDSALYLCASSLRTGIEKLFFGSGTQLSVL.

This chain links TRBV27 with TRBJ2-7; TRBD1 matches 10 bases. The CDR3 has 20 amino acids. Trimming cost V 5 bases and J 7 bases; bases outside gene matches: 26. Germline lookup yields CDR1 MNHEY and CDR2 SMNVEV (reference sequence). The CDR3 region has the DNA TGTGCCAGCAGTCCTCTCGTTATCGCCACCCGGGACAGGGGACCGGGGGAGCAGTACTTC. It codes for CASSPLVIATRDRGPGEQYF.

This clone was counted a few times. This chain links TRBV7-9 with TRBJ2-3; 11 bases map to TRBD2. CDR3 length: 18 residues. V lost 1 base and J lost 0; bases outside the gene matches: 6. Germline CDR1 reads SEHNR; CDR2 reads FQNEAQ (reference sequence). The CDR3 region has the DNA TGTGCCAGCAGCTTAGGAGCTAGCGGGAGGTCTAGCACAGATACGCAGTATTTT. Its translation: CASSLGASGRSSTDTQYF.

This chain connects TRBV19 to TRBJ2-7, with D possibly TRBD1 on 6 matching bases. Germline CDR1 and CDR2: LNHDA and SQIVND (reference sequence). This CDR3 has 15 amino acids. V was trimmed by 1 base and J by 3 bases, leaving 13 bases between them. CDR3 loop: CASSIGATGFYEQYF. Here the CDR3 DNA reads TGTGCCAGTAGTATAGGGGCGACAGGCTTCTACGAGCAGTACTTC. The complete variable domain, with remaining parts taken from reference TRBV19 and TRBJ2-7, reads DGGITQSPKYLFRKEGQNVTLSCEQNLNHDAMYWYRQDPGQGLRLIYYSQIVNDFQKGDIAEGYSVSREKKESFPLTVTSAQKNPTAFYLCASSIGATGFYEQYFGPGTRLTVT.

The CDR3 nucleotides read TGTGCCATCAGTGCGTCTAGCGGGTCCTACGAGCAGTACTTC. It is translated as CAISASSGSYEQYF. The gene calls are TRBV10-3 and TRBJ2-7, with 8 bases matching TRBD2. V lost 4 bases, J lost 1 base, and 3 bases stayed unmatched. Germline V gives CDR1 ENHRY, CDR2 SYGVKD. CDR3 length: 14 residues.

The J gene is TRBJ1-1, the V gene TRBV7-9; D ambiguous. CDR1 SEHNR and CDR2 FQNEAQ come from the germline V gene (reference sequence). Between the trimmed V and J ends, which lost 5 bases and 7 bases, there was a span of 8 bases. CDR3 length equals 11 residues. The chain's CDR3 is CASSREGEAFF. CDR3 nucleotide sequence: TGTGCCAGCAGCCGTGAGGGTGAAGCTTTCTTT.

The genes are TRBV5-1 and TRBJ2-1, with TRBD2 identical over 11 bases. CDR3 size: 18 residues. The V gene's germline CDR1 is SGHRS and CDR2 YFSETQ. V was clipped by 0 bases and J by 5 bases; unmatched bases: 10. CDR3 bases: TGCGCCAGCAGCTTGGAAGGTGTCGGACTAGCGGGCCACAATGAGCAGTTCTTC. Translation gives CASSLEGVGLAGHNEQFF. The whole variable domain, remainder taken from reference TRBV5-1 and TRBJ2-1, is KAGVTQTPRYLIKTRGQQVTLSCSPISGHRSVSWYQQTPGQGLQFLFEYFSETQRNKGNFPGRFSGRQFSNSRSEMNVSTLELGDSALYLCASSLEGVGLAGHNEQFFGPGTRLTVL.

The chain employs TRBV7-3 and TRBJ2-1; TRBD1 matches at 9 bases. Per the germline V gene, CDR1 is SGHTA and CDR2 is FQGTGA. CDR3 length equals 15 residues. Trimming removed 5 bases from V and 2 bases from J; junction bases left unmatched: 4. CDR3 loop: CASSADRGAYNEQFF. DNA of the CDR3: TGTGCCAGCAGCGCGGACAGGGGCGCCTACAATGAGCAGTTCTTC. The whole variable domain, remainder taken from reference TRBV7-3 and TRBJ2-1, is GAGVSQTPSNKVTEKGKYVELRCDPISGHTALYWYRQSLGQGPEFLIYFQGTGAADDSGLPNDRFFAVRPEGSVSTLKIQRTERGDSAVYLCASSADRGAYNEQFFGPGTRLTVL.

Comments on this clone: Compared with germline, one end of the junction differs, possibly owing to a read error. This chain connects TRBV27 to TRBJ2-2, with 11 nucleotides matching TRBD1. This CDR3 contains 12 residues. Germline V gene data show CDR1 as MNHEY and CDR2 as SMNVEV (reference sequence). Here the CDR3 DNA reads TGTGCCAGCAGTCCGGGACAGGGGGGGCTGTTTTTT. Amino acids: CASSPGQGGLFF.

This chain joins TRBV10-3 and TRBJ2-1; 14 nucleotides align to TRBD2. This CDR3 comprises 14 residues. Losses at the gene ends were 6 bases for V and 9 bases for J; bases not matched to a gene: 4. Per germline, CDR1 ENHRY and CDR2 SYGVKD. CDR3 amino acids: CAIREGLAGVEQFF. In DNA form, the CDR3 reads TGTGCCATCAGGGAGGGACTAGCGGGAGTTGAGCAGTTCTTC.

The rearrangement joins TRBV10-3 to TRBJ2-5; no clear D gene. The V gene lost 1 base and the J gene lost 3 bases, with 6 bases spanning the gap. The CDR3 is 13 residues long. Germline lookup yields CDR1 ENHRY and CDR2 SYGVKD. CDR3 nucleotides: TGTGCCATCAGTGAGTACGGAGAAGAGACCCAGTACTTC. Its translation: CAISEYGEETQYF.

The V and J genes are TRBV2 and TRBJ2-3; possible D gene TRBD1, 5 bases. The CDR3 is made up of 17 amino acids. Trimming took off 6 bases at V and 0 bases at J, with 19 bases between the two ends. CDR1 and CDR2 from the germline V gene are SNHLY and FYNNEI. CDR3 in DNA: TGTGCCAGCAGCCGAGGATTGACAGTTCCTAGCACAGATACGCAGTATTTT. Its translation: CASSRGLTVPSTDTQYF.

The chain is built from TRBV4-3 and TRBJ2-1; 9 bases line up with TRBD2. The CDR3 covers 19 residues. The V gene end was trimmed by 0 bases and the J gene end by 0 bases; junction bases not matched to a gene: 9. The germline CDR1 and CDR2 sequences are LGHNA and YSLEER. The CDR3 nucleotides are TGCGCCAGCAGCCAAGACACCGGGACTAGCCTGTCCTCCTACAATGAGCAGTTCTTC. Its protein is CASSQDTGTSLSSYNEQFF.